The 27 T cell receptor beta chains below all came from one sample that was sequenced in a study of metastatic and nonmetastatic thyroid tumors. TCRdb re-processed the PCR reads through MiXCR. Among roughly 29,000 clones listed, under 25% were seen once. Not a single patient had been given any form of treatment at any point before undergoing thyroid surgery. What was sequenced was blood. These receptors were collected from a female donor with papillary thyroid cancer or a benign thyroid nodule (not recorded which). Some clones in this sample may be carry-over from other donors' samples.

The CDR3 sequence: CASSQGDYGYTF. The CDR3 DNA reads TGTGCCAGCAGCCAGGGAGACTATGGCTACACCTTC. The rearrangement uses TRBV6-2 or TRBV6-3 and TRBJ1-2; D perhaps matches TRBD1 (5 bases). Per the germline V gene, CDR1 is MNHEY and CDR2 is SVGEGT. V lost 6 bases and J 3 bases, leaving 8 bases between the germline ends. The length of the CDR3 is 12 residues.

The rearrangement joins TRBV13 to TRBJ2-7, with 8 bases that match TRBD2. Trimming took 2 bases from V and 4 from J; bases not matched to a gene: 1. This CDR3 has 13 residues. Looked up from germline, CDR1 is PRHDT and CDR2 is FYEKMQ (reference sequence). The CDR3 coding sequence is TGTGCCAGCAGCTTATCTAGCGGGTACGAGCAGTACTTC. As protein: CASSLSSGYEQYF. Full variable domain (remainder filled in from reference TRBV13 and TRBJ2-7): AAGVIQSPRHLIKEKRETATLKCYPIPRHDTVYWYQQGPGQDPQFLISFYEKMQSDKGSIPDRFSAQQFSDYHSELNMSSLELGDSALYFCASSLSSGYEQYFGPGTRLTVT.

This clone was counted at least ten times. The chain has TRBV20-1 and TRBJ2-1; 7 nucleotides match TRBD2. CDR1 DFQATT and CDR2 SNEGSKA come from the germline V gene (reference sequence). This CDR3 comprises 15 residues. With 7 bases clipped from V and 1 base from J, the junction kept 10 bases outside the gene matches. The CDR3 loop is CSGGGVPLSYNEQFF. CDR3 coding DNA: TGCAGTGGGGGGGGAGTGCCCTTATCCTACAATGAGCAGTTCTTC.

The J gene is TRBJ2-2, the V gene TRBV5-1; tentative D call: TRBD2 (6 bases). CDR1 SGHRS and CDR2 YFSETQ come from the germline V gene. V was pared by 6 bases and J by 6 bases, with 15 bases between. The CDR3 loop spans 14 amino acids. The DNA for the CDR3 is TGCGCCAGCACTATAGGAGGGACCCCCGGGGAGCTGTTTTTT. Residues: CASTIGGTPGELFF.

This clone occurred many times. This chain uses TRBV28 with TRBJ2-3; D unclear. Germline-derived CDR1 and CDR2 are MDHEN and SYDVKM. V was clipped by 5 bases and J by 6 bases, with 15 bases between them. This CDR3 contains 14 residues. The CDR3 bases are TGTGCCAGCAGTCTGCCCAATGGGCGGGATACGCAGTATTTT. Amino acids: CASSLPNGRDTQYF.

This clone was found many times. The CDR3 bases are TGCAGTGCTAGAGATCCTACAGATAACACTGAAGCTTTCTTT. Translation gives CSARDPTDNTEAFF. The chain employs TRBV20-1 and TRBJ1-1; D gene ambiguous. This CDR3 contains 14 residues. The V end was cut by 0 bases, the J end by 2 bases, with 10 bases between. In germline, CDR1 is DFQATT, CDR2 SNEGSKA (reference sequence).

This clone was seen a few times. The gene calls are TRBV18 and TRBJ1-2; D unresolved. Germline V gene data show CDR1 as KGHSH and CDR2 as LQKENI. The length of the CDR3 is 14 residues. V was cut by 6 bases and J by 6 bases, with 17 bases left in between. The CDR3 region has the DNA TGTGCCAGCTCGCTCTCGGATCGTGGTCATGGCTACACCTTC. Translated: CASSLSDRGHGYTF.

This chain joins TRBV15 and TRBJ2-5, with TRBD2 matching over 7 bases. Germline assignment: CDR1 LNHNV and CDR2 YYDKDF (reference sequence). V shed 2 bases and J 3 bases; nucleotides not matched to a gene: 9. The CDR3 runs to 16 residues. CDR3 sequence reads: CATSRSPRGGEETQYF. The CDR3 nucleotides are TGTGCCACCAGCAGATCTCCGCGTGGGGGGGAAGAGACCCAGTACTTC.

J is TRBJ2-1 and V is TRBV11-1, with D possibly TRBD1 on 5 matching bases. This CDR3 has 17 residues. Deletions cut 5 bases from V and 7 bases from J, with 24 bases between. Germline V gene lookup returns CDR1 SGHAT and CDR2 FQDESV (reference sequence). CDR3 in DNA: TGTGCCAGCAGCCCTCGAAGATTGTCAGGGATTAAGAATGAGCAGTTCTTC. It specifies CASSPRRLSGIKNEQFF.

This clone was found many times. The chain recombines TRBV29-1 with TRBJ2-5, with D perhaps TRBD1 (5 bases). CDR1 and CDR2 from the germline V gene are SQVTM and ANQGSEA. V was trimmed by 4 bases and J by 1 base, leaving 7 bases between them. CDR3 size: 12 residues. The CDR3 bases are TGCAGCGTTGGCGACAGCCAAGAGACCCAGTACTTC. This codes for CSVGDSQETQYF.

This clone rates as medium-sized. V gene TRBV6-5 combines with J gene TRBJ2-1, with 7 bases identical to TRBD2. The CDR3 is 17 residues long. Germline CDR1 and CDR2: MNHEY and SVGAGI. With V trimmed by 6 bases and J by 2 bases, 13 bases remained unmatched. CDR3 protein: CASRRRLAAKTYNEQFF. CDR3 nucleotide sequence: TGTGCCAGCAGACGACGACTAGCTGCCAAAACCTACAATGAGCAGTTCTTC.

Here the CDR3 reads CASSVGDTGELFF. DNA of the CDR3: TGTGCCAGCAGTGTCGGGGACACCGGGGAGCTGTTTTTT. The chain has TRBV6-1 and TRBJ2-2; the D gene is possibly TRBD2 (5 bases). Per germline, CDR1 MNHNS and CDR2 SASEGT. This CDR3 region has 13 residues. Trimming left V 4 bases short and J 3 bases short, with 6 bases between.

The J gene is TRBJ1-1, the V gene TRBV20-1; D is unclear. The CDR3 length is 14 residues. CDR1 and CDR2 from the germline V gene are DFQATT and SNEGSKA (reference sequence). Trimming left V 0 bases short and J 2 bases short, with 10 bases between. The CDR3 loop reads CSARDRRDNTEAFF. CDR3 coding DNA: TGCAGTGCTAGAGATAGAAGAGACAACACTGAAGCTTTCTTT.

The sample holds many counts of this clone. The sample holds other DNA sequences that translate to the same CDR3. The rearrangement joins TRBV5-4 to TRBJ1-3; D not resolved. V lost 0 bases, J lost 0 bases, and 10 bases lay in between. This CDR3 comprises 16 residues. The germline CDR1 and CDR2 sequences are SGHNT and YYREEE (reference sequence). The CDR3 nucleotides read TGTGCCAGCAGCTTGGATCTGGGGTTCTCTGGAAACACCATATATTTT. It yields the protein CASSLDLGFSGNTIYF.

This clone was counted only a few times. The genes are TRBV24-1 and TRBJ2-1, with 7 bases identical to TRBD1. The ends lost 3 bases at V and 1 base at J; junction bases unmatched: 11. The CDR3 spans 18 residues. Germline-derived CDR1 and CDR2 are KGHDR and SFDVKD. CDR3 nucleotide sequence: TGTGCCACCAGTGATGACCCCCCGTGGGACAGTTCCTACAATGAGCAGTTCTTC. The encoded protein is CATSDDPPWDSSYNEQFF.

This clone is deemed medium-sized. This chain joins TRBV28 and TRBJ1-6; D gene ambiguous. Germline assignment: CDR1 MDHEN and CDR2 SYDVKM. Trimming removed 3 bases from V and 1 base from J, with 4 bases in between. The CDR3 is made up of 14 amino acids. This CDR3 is CASSLGSYNSPLHF. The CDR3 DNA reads TGTGCCAGCAGTTTGGGATCCTATAATTCACCCCTCCACTTT.

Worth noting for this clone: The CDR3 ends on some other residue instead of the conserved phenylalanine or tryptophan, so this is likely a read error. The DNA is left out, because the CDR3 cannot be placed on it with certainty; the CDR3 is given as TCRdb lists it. CDR3: CASSVAEGFSTDTQNI. V and J are TRBV9 and TRBJ2-3; TRBD2, the D gene given by the table, was not confirmed from the DNA. The CDR3 is 16 residues long, ends included. Germline values: CDR1 SGDLS, CDR2 YYNGEE.

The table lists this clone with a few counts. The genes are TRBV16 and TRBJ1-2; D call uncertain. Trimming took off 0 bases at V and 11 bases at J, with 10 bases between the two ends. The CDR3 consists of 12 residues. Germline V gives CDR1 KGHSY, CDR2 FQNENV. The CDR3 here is CASSQSGLGYTF. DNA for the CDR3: TGTGCCAGCAGCCAATCCGGGTTGGGTTACACCTTC.

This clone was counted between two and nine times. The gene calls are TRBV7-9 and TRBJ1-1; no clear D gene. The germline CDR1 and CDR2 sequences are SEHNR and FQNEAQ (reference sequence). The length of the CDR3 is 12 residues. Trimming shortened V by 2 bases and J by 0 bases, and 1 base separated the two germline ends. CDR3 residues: CASSLMNTEAFF. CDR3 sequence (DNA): TGTGCCAGCAGCTTAATGAACACTGAAGCTTTCTTT.

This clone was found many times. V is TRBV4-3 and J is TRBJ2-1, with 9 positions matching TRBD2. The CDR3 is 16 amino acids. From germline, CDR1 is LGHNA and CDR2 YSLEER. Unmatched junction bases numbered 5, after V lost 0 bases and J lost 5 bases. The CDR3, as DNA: TGCGCCAGCAGCCAAGATGGCGCGGGGGGGGACAATGAGCAGTTCTTC. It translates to CASSQDGAGGDNEQFF.

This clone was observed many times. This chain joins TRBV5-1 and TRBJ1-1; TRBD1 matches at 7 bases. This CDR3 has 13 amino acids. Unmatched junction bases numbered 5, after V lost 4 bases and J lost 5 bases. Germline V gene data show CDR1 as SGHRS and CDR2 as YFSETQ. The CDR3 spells CASSIDRDTEAFF. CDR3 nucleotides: TGCGCCAGCAGCATAGACAGGGATACTGAAGCTTTCTTT.

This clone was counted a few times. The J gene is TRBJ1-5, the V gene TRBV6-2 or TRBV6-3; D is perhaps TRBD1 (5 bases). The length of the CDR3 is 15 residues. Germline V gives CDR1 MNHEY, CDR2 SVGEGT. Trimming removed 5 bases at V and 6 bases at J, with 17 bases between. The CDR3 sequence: CASSTPRGMGQPQHF. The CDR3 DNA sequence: TGTGCCAGCAGTACCCCTAGGGGTATGGGTCAGCCCCAGCATTTT.

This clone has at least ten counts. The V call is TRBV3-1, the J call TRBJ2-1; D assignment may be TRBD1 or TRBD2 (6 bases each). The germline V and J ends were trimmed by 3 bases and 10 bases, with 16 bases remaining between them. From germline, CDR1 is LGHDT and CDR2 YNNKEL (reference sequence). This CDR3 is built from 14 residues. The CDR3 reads CASSHKLRGREQFF. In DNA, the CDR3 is TGTGCCAGCAGCCATAAGCTTAGGGGGAGGGAGCAGTTCTTC.

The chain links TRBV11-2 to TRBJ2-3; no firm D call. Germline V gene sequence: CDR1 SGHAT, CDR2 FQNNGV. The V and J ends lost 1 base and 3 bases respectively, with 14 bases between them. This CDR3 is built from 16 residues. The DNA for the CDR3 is TGTGCCAGCAGCTTAGGGGTACGGCTAGTAACAGATACGCAGTATTTT. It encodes CASSLGVRLVTDTQYF.

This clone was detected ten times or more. The CDR3 sequence is CASSFSGTNTDTQYF. In DNA form, the CDR3 reads TGTGCCAGCAGCTTCTCCGGGACTAACACAGATACGCAGTATTTT. This chain uses TRBV7-3 with TRBJ2-3; 7 bases fit TRBD2. The length of the CDR3 is 15 residues. The V and J ends lost 3 bases and 2 bases, in that order; junction bases with no gene match: 5. Germline V gives CDR1 SGHTA, CDR2 FQGTGA.

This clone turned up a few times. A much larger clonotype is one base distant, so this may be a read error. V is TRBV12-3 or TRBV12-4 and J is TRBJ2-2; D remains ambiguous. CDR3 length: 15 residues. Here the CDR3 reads CASTRLRLGTVELFF. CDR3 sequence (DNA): TGTGCCAGCACCAGACTCCGGTTAGGAACCGTGGAGCTGTTCTTT.

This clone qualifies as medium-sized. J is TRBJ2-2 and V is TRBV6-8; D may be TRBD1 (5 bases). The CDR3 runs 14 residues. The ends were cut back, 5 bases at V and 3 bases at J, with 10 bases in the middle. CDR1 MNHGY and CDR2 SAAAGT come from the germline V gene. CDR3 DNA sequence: TGTGCCAGCAGTCCGGACACGCACACCGGGGAGCTGTTTTTT. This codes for CASSPDTHTGELFF.